This T cell receptor (beta chain) was identified in a study of cytomegalovirus exposure and HLA in healthy donors. At the level of the study: Unique TCRs numbering approximately 81 million, obtained from HLA-typed donors, made up an early data release. Study-wide results and limits: Rare sequences made up most TCRs, while some public TCRs were found in many donors.

Healthy bone marrow donors made up the cohort. As for this clone: The antigen is undetermined.

Trimming cost V 3 bases and J 4 bases; bases outside gene matches: 11. Germline V gives CDR1 SGHRS, CDR2 YFSETQ. The CDR3 sequence is 16 residues long. The PCR was carried out with 60 Vbeta primers and 13 Jbeta primers. The protocol was immunoSEQ multiplex PCR, while the TCRdb copy is restricted to in-frame clones and leaves out a portion. The sample has about 140,000 clones; 65% to 90% are singletons. The sequence came from a female donor in good health and CMV-seronegative. Sequenced: PBMCs. The rearrangement uses TRBV5-1 and TRBJ1-2; 8 bases are shared with TRBD1. CDR3 sequence (DNA): TGCGCCAGCAGCTCGGGACAGGACCTAAACACCTATGGCTACACCTTC. Translated, it gives CASSSGQDLNTYGYTF.